The present TCR beta chain was sequenced within a study of cytomegalovirus exposure and HLA in healthy donors. About this clone: The antigen remains undetermined.

The study's findings and limits: In vitro, three CMV-associated chains proved specific for CMV antigens. A subsequent analysis found that TCR clusters from the first cohort also tended to co-occur in the 120 or so validation repertoires, with approximately 95% of cluster scores above 0.

Profiling relied on immunoSEQ multiplex PCR, and the TCRdb table lists in-frame clones only, not all of them. The table includes roughly 86,000 clones, 90% to 97% detected once. CDR1 is SGHTA, CDR2 FQGTGA, per germline. With V trimmed by 5 bases and J by 9 bases, 8 bases remained unmatched. The CDR3 is 16 residues long. The J gene is TRBJ2-1, the V gene TRBV7-3, with 15 bases identical to TRBD2. This clonotype was obtained from a man between 18 and 35 years old in good health and CMV-seropositive. The sample was PBMCs. The CDR3 coding sequence is TGTGCCAGCAGCCGAGGACTAGCGGGAGGGGAGGGTGAGCAGTTCTTC. Encoded protein: CASSRGLAGGEGEQFF.